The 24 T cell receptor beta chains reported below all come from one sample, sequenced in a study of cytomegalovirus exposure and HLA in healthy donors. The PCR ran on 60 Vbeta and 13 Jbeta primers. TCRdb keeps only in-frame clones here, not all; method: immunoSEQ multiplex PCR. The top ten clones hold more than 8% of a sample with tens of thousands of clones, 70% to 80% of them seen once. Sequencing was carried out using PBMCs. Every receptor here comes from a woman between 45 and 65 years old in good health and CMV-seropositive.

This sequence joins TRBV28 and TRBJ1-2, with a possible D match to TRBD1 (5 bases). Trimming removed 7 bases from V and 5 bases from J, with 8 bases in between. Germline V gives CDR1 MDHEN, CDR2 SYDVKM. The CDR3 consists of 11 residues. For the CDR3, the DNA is TGTGCCAGCACCAGGGCGTATGGCTACACCTTC. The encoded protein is CASTRAYGYTF.

The CDR3 loop is CASSLQVSGGTNEKLFF. CDR3 DNA: TGCGCCAGCAGCTTGCAGGTTTCGGGGGGCACTAATGAAAAACTGTTTTTT. The rearrangement links TRBV5-1 to TRBJ1-4; tentatively, D is TRBD1 (6 bases). The V and J ends lost 1 base and 2 bases respectively, with 15 bases between them. Germline CDR1 reads SGHRS; CDR2 reads YFSETQ. This CDR3 has 17 residues.

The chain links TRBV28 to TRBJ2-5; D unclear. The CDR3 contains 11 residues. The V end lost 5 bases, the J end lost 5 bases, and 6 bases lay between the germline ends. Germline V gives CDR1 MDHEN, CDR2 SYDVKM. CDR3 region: CASSLYETQYF. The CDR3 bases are TGTGCCAGCAGTCTCTACGAGACCCAGTACTTC.

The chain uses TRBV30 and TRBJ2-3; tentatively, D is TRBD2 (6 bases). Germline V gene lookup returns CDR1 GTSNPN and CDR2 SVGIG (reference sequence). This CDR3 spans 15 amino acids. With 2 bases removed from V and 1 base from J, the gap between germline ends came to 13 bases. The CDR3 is CAWSPGRSGTDTQYF. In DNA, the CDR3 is TGTGCCTGGAGTCCAGGGAGGAGCGGCACAGATACGCAGTATTTT. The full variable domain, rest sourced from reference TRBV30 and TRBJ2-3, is SQTIHQWPATLVQPVGSPLSLECTVEGTSNPNLYWYRQAAGRGLQLLFYSVGIGQISSEVPQNLSASRPQDRQFILSSKKLLLSDSGFYLCAWSPGRSGTDTQYFGPGTRLTVL.

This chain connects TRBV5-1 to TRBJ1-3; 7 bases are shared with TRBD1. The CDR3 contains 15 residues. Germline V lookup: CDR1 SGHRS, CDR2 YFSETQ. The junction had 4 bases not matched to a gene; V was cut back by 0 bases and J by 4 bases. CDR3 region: CASSLAQGVGNTIYF. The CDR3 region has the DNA TGCGCCAGCAGCTTGGCCCAGGGGGTAGGAAACACCATATATTTT.

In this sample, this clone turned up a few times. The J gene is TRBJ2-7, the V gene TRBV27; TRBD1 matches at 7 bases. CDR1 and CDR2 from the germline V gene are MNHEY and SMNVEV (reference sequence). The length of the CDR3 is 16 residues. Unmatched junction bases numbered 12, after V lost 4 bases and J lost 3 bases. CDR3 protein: CASSYRPAGGRYEQYF. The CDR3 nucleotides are TGTGCCAGCAGTTACCGGCCGGCAGGGGGACGCTACGAGCAGTACTTC.

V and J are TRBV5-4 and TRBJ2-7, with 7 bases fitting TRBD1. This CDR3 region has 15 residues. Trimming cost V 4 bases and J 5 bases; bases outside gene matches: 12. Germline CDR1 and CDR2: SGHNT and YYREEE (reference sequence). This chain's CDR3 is CASSGKDRPSDEQYF. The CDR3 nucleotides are TGTGCCAGCAGCGGGAAGGACAGGCCCTCGGACGAGCAGTACTTC. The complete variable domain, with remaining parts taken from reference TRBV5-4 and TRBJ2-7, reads ETGVTQSPTHLIKTRGQQVTLRCSSQSGHNTVSWYQQALGQGPQFIFQYYREEENGRGNFPPRFSGLQFPNYSSELNVNALELDDSALYLCASSGKDRPSDEQYFGPGTRLTVT.

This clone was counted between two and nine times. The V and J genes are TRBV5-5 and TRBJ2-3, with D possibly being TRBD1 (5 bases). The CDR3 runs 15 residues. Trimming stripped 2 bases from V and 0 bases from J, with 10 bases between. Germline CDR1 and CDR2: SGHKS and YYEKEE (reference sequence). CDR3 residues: CASSFNPGSTDTQYF. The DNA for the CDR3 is TGTGCCAGCAGCTTTAATCCAGGGAGCACAGATACGCAGTATTTT.

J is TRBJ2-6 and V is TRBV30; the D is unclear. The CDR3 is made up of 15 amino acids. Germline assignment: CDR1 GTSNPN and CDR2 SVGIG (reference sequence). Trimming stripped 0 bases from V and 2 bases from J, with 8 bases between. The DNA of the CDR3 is TGTGCCTGGAGTGTACTCGAGGCTGGGGCCAACGTCCTGACTTTC. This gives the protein CAWSVLEAGANVLTF.

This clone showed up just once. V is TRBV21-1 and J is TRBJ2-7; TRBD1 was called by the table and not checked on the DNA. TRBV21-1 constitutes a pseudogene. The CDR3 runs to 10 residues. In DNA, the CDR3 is TGTGCCTCTAAAGGACAGGGGGAGTACTTC. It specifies CASKGQGEYF.

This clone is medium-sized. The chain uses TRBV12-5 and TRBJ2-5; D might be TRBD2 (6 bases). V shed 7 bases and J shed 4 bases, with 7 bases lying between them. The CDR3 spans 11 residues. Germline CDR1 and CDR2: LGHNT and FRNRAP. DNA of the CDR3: TGTGCTAGTGCGGGAGCAGAGACCCAGTACTTC. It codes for CASAGAETQYF.

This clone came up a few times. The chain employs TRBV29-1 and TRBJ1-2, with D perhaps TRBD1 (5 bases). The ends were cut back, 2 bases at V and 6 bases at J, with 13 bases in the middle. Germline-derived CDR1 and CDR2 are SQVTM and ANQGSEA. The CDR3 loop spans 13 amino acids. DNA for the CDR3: TGCAGCGTTGAAACCGGGGGTAGGAATGGCTACACCTTC. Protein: CSVETGGRNGYTF.

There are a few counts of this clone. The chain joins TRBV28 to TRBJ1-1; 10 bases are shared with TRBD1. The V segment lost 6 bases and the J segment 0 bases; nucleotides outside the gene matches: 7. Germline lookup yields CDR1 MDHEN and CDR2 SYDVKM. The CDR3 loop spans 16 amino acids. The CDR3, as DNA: TGTGCCAGCAGACCGGGACAGGGGAAGATGAACACTGAAGCTTTCTTT. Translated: CASRPGQGKMNTEAFF.

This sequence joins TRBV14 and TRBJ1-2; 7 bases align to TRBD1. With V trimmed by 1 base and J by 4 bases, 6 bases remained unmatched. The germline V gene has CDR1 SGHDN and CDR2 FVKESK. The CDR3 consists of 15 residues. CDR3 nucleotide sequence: TGTGCCAGCAGCCAAGGTTCGACAGGGACCTATGGCTACACCTTC. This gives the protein CASSQGSTGTYGYTF.

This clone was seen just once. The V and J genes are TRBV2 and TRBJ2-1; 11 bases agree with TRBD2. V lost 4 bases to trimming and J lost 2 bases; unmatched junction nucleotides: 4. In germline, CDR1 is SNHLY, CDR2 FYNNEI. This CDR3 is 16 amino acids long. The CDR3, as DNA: TGTGCCAGCAGTGCTGGACTAGCGGGCCCCTACAATGAGCAGTTCTTC. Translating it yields CASSAGLAGPYNEQFF.

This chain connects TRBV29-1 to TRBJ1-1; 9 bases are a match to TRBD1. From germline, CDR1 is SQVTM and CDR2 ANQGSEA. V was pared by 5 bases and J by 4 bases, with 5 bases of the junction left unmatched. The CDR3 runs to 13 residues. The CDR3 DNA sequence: TGCAGCGTTCCAGAGACAGGGGGCACTGAAGCTTTCTTT. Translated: CSVPETGGTEAFF. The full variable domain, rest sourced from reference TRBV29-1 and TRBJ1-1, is SAVISQKPSRDICQRGTSLTIQCQVDSQVTMMFWYRQQPGQSLTLIATANQGSEATYESGFVIDKFPISRPNLTFSTLTVSNMSPEDSSIYLCSVPETGGTEAFFGQGTRLTVV.

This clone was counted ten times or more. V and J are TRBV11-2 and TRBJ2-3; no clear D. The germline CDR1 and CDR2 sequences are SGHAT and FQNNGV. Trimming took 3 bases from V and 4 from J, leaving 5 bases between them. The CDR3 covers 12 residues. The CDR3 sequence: CASSLLADTQYF. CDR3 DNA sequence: TGTGCCAGCAGCTTGCTAGCAGATACGCAGTATTTT. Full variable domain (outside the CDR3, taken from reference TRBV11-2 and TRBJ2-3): EAGVAQSPRYKIIEKRQSVAFWCNPISGHATLYWYQQILGQGPKLLIQFQNNGVVDDSQLPKDRFSAERLKGVDSTLKIQPAKLEDSAVYLCASSLLADTQYFGPGTRLTVL.

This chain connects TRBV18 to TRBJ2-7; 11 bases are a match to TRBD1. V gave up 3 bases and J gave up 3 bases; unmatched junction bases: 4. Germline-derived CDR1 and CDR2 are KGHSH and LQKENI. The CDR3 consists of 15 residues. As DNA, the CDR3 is TGTGCCAGCTCACCGGGACAGGGGGGAGTCTACGAGCAGTACTTC. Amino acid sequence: CASSPGQGGVYEQYF.

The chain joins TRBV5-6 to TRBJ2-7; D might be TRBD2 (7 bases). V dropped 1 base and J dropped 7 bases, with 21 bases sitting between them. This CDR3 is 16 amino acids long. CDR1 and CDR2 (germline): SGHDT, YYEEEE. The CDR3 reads CASSLMGGLELREQYF. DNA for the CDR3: TGTGCCAGCAGCTTGATGGGGGGGCTGGAGCTAAGGGAGCAGTACTTC.

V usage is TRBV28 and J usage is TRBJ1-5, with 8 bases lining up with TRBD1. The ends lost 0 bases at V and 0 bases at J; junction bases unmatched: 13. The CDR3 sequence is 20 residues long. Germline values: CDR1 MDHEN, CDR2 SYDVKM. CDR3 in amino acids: CASSLWQGAIYRNSNQPQHF. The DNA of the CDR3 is TGTGCCAGCAGTTTATGGCAGGGGGCAATTTATCGGAATAGCAATCAGCCCCAGCATTTT.

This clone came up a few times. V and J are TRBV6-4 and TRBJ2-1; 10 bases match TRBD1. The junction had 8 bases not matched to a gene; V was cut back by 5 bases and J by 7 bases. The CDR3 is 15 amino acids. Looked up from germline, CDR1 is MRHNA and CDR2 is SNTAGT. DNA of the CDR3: TGTGCCAGCAGTCAGACAGGGGGCGACCGGAATGAGCAGTTCTTC. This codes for CASSQTGGDRNEQFF.

The CDR3 is CASSQSLAGGFDTQYF. The CDR3 region has the DNA TGCGCCAGCAGCCAATCACTAGCGGGAGGGTTTGATACGCAGTATTTT. This chain links TRBV4-3 with TRBJ2-3; 13 bases agree with TRBD2. The CDR3 has 16 amino acids. Germline CDR1 reads LGHNA; CDR2 reads YSLEER. V was clipped by 2 bases and J by 6 bases; unmatched bases: 5.

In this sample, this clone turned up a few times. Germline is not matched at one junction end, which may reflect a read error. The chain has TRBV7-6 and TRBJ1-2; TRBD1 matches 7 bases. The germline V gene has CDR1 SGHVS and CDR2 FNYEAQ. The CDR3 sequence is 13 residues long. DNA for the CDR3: TGTGCCAGCAGCTTAAGTCCAGGACAGGCTTACAACTTC. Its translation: CASSLSPGQAYNF.

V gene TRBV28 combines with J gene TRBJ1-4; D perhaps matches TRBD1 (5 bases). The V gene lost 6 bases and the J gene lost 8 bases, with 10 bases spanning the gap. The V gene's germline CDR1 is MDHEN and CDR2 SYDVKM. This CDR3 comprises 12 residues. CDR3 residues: CASSRVQEKLFF. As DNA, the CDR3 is TGTGCCAGCAGCAGGGTCCAAGAAAAACTGTTTTTT.